The source of this T cell receptor (beta chain) is a study of blood T cells in healthy people across ages. All donors came from Russia, were Caucasian and healthy, and spanned ages about 6 to 100. Study results and caveats: Naive T cell percentage and TCR beta diversity correlated strongly. Donor CMV status was unknown, possibly confounding expanded clonotype changes.

Concerning this clonotype itself: Antigen: not known.

Germline V gene sequence: CDR1 SNHLY, CDR2 FYNNEI. This CDR3 is built from 13 residues. V lost 6 bases to trimming and J lost 6 bases, with 11 bases between them. Primers used in a second PCR of about 6 to 11 cycles were a sample-barcoded 5' primer and a J-beta primer mix. One entry per CDR3 protein, called by TCRdb with MiXCR from the 5' RACE reads. Here the sample spans hundreds of thousands of distinct CDR3 sequences, roughly 50% being singletons. The clonotype comes from a woman aged 60 to 75 in good health. The chain uses TRBV2 and TRBJ1-4, with D unresolved. The specimen sequenced was blood. Here the CDR3 DNA reads TGTGCCAGCAGGGGAGTTTCGTATGAAAAACTGTTTTTT. It yields the protein CASRGVSYEKLFF. The entire variable domain, with the rest obtained from reference TRBV2 and TRBJ1-4, is as follows: EPEVTQTPSHQVTQMGQEVILRCVPISNHLYFYWYRQILGQKVEFLVSFYNNEISEKSEIFDDQFSVERPDGSNFTLKIRSTKLEDSAMYFCASRGVSYEKLFFGSGTQLSVL.